These 19 T cell receptor beta chains were sequenced from one sample in a study of control samples from healthy donors and cancer patients. Profiled with immunoSEQ multiplex PCR; TCRdb holds only in-frame clones, not every one. This table has tens of thousands of clones, around four fifths appearing once. Specimen: blood. These receptors all come from a man aged 50 or older in good health.

This chain connects TRBV19 to TRBJ1-4, with TRBD1 matching 7 bases. This CDR3 is 15 amino acids long. Trimming removed 3 bases from V and 7 bases from J; junction bases left unmatched: 8. Germline V gives CDR1 LNHDA, CDR2 SQIVND (reference sequence). The CDR3 DNA sequence: TGTGCCAGTAGTATCTCCCCCAGGGGGACTGAAAAACTGTTTTTT. Its protein is CASSISPRGTEKLFF.

CDR3 DNA sequence: TGTGCCAGCAGCCAAGTCTTCGAGGGAAAACTGTTTTTT. Amino acids: CASSQVFEGKLFF. This chain uses TRBV14 with TRBJ1-4, with unresolved D. CDR1 and CDR2 (germline): SGHDN, FVKESK. The CDR3 loop spans 13 amino acids. V lost 1 base to trimming and J lost 10 bases, with 10 bases between them.

On this clone itself: The same CDR3 is also encoded by other DNA sequences in this sample. V and J are TRBV2 and TRBJ2-1, with TRBD2 matching over 9 bases. CDR1 and CDR2 from the germline V gene are SNHLY and FYNNEI. The J segment lost 1 base and the V segment lost 5 bases, leaving 3 bases of the junction unmatched. This CDR3 has 15 amino acids. CDR3 amino acids: CASSPTSGSYNEQFF. The CDR3 DNA sequence: TGTGCCAGCAGTCCGACTAGCGGTTCCTACAATGAGCAGTTCTTC.

J is TRBJ2-5 and V is TRBV6-5; 11 nucleotides match TRBD1. The ends lost 0 bases at V and 5 bases at J; junction bases unmatched: 5. This CDR3 has 16 residues. Germline lookup yields CDR1 MNHEY and CDR2 SVGAGI. CDR3 sequence (DNA): TGTGCCAGCAGTTACTCGGGACAGGGGGAGACGGAGACCCAGTACTTC. It yields the protein CASSYSGQGETETQYF.

This clone was recorded only once. This chain joins TRBV6-2 or TRBV6-3 and TRBJ2-5, with a possible D match to TRBD1 (5 bases). CDR3 length: 15 residues. V lost 0 bases, J lost 3 bases, and 11 bases lay in between. The germline V gene has CDR1 MNHEY and CDR2 SVGEGT. This chain's CDR3 is CASSYSPRQKETQYF. Here the CDR3 DNA reads TGTGCCAGCAGTTACTCCCCTCGACAGAAAGAGACCCAGTACTTC.

The J gene is TRBJ2-1, the V gene TRBV12-5, with D possibly matching TRBD1 (6 bases). Between the trimmed V and J ends, which lost 4 bases and 6 bases, there was a span of 19 bases. Germline V gene sequence: CDR1 LGHNT, CDR2 FRNRAP. The CDR3 has 16 amino acids. CDR3 DNA: TGTGCTAGTGGTTCCCCCTCGGCTGGGGGCGGCAATGAGCAGTTCTTC. It encodes CASGSPSAGGGNEQFF. The entire variable domain, with the rest obtained from reference TRBV12-5 and TRBJ2-1, is as follows: DARVTQTPRHKVTEMGQEVTMRCQPILGHNTVFWYRQTMMQGLELLAYFRNRAPLDDSGMPKDRFSAEMPDATLATLKIQPSEPRDSAVYFCASGSPSAGGGNEQFFGPGTRLTVL.

V and J are TRBV30 and TRBJ2-1; TRBD2 might be the D (6 bases). The V gene lost 0 bases and the J gene lost 12 bases, with 12 bases spanning the gap. In germline, CDR1 is GTSNPN, CDR2 SVGIG (reference sequence). The length of the CDR3 is 12 residues. CDR3 DNA: TGTGCCTGGAGTGTACTGTCGCGGGGGCAGTTCTTC. This codes for CAWSVLSRGQFF.

In this sample, this clone turned up a few times. V and J are TRBV3-1 (or the pseudogene TRBV3-2) and TRBJ1-6; D is unclear. V was trimmed by 1 base and J by 7 bases, leaving 5 bases between them. Per the germline V gene, CDR1 is LGHDT and CDR2 is YNNKEL (reference sequence). This CDR3 is built from 13 residues. The CDR3 DNA sequence: TGTGCCAGCAGCCAAGGGGGAAATTCACCCCTCCACTTT. This encodes CASSQGGNSPLHF.

This clone was observed once. The V call is TRBV19, the J call TRBJ2-7; perhaps TRBD2 as D (5 bases). V dropped 3 bases and J dropped 0 bases, with 9 bases sitting between them. Germline V lookup: CDR1 LNHDA, CDR2 SQIVND (reference sequence). This CDR3 is 14 amino acids long. CDR3 in amino acids: CASSIQRSSYEQYF. The CDR3 nucleotides read TGTGCCAGTAGTATCCAGCGGAGCTCCTACGAGCAGTACTTC.

The V and J genes are TRBV4-3 and TRBJ2-2; D remains unclear. There are 14 residues in the CDR3. Trimming shortened V by 1 base and J by 6 bases, and 9 bases separated the two germline ends. Germline V gene sequence: CDR1 LGHNA, CDR2 YSLEER. The DNA for the CDR3 is TGCGCCAGCAGCCAAGGTCACGGTTCCGGGGAGCTGTTTTTT. This translates into CASSQGHGSGELFF.

V usage is TRBV19 and J usage is TRBJ2-5; 7 bases are shared with TRBD1. From germline, CDR1 is LNHDA and CDR2 SQIVND (reference sequence). The CDR3 is 16 residues long. Losses at the gene ends were 3 bases for V and 5 bases for J; bases not matched to a gene: 12. For the CDR3, the DNA is TGTGCCAGTAGTATGGATCGGGGACAGTCGTGGGAGACCCAGTACTTC. This codes for CASSMDRGQSWETQYF.

This chain joins TRBV24-1 and TRBJ2-2; D might be TRBD2 (6 bases). Germline assignment: CDR1 KGHDR and CDR2 SFDVKD. The CDR3 is 16 residues long. Trimming removed 6 bases at V and 7 bases at J, with 20 bases between. CDR3: CATSLGGDIGSGELFF. The CDR3 nucleotides read TGTGCCACCAGTTTGGGGGGTGATATCGGGAGCGGGGAGCTGTTTTTT.

V is TRBV19 and J is TRBJ1-1; D gene uncertain. Trimming left V 3 bases short and J 1 base short, with 9 bases between. The CDR3 extends over 14 amino acids. CDR1 and CDR2 (germline): LNHDA, SQIVND (reference sequence). The CDR3 spells CASSMTHGNTEAFF. The CDR3 DNA is TGTGCCAGTAGTATGACCCACGGGAACACTGAAGCTTTCTTT.

CDR3 in amino acids: CASSPQKGAGTEAFF. CDR3 sequence (DNA): TGTGCCAGCTCACCACAAAAGGGGGCAGGTACTGAAGCTTTCTTT. The J gene is TRBJ1-1, the V gene TRBV18; 7 bases are a match to TRBD1. V lost 1 base and J lost 5; bases outside the gene matches: 7. There are 15 residues in the CDR3. Germline loops: CDR1 KGHSH, CDR2 LQKENI.

This chain links TRBV24-1 with TRBJ1-1; D is ambiguous. Trimming shortened V by 0 bases and J by 1 base, and 2 bases separated the two germline ends. The CDR3 runs 13 residues. Germline CDR1 KGHDR, CDR2 SFDVKD. Written as DNA, the CDR3 is TGTGCCACCAGTGATTTGACGAACACTGAAGCTTTCTTT. Translating gives CATSDLTNTEAFF.

The genes are TRBV5-1 and TRBJ1-1; 9 bases align to TRBD1. The CDR3 is 14 residues long. V lost 4 bases and J lost 4; bases outside the gene matches: 5. Germline CDR1 is SGHRS and CDR2 is YFSETQ. For the CDR3, the DNA is TGCGCCAGCAGCGCAACAGGGGGCCGCACTGAAGCTTTCTTT. Translated, it gives CASSATGGRTEAFF.

CDR3 protein: CASSYMRKSSYNEQFF. In nucleotides, the CDR3 is TGTGCCAGCAGTTACATGCGGAAGAGCTCCTACAATGAGCAGTTCTTC. The chain employs TRBV6-2 or TRBV6-3 and TRBJ2-1; unclear D gene. The length of the CDR3 is 16 residues. The germline CDR1 and CDR2 sequences are MNHEY and SVGEGT. V lost 2 bases to trimming and J lost 0 bases, with 11 bases between them.

V usage is TRBV5-6 and J usage is TRBJ1-3, with 8 bases lining up with TRBD1. Germline V CDR1 and CDR2: SGHDT, YYEEEE. Trimming at V came to 4 bases and at J to 0 bases, leaving 6 bases not matched to a gene. The CDR3 covers 16 residues. The chain's CDR3 is CASSLYRGYSGNTIYF. The CDR3 nucleotides are TGTGCCAGCAGCCTGTACAGGGGGTACTCTGGAAACACCATATATTTT.

This clone was counted a single time. The chain recombines TRBV3-1 (or the pseudogene TRBV3-2) with TRBJ2-1; TRBD2 might be the D (6 bases). With 0 bases removed from V and 3 bases from J, the gap between germline ends came to 9 bases. The CDR3 totals 15 residues. Germline-derived CDR1 and CDR2 are LGHDT and YNNKEL (reference sequence). This chain's CDR3 is CASSQEGTGYNEQFF. The CDR3 coding sequence is TGTGCCAGCAGCCAAGAGGGGACTGGCTACAATGAGCAGTTCTTC.